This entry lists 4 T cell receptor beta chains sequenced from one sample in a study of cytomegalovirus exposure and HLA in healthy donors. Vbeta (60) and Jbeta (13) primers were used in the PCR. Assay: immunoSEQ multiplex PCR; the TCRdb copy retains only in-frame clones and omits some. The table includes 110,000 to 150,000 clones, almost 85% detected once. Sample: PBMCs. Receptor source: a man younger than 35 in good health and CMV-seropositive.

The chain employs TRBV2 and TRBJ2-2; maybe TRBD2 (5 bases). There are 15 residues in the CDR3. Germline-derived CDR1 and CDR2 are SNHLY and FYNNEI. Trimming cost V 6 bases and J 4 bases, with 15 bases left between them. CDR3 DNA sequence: TGTGCCAGCAGGCCGGACTCCCTTACCACCGGGGAGCTGTTTTTT. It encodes CASRPDSLTTGELFF.

In nucleotides, the CDR3 is TGTGCCAGTAGTTCCGGCCAGGTGAGCACAGATACGCAGTATTTT. It translates to CASSSGQVSTDTQYF. V is TRBV19 and J is TRBJ2-3; D is uncertain. The CDR3 contains 15 residues. V lost 5 bases to trimming and J lost 0 bases, with 12 bases between them. Germline CDR1 reads LNHDA; CDR2 reads SQIVND (reference sequence).

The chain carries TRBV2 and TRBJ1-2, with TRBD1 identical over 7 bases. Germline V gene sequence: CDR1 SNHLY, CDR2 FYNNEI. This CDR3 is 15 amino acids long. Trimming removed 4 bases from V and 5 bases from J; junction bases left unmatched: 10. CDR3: CASSGQGLISYGYTF. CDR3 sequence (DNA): TGTGCCAGCAGTGGACAGGGCCTCATTTCTTATGGCTACACCTTC.

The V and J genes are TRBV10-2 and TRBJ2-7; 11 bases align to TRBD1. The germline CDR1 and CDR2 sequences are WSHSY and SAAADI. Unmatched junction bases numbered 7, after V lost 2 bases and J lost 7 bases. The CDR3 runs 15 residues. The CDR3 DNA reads TGCGCCAGCAGTGAGATAGGGACAGGGGGTGGGGAGCAGTACTTC. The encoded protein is CASSEIGTGGGEQYF.